What follows are 32 T cell receptor beta chains derived from one specimen sequenced in a study of blood T cell repertoires in COVID-19. The protocol was immunoSEQ multiplex PCR, while the TCRdb copy is restricted to in-frame clones and leaves out a portion. The sample lists around 250,000 clones, about 91% occurring once. Sequencing was carried out using PBMCs or T cells enriched from blood (not recorded which). These receptors were collected from a middle-aged woman with acute COVID-19.

J is TRBJ1-1 and V is TRBV6-2 or TRBV6-3; 8 bases map to TRBD1. With 5 bases clipped from V and 5 bases from J, the junction kept 7 bases outside the gene matches. The germline CDR1 and CDR2 sequences are MNHEY and SVGEGT. There are 14 residues in the CDR3. CDR3 sequence: CASSPGGVRTEAFF. The CDR3 DNA is TGTGCCAGCAGTCCAGGGGGCGTTAGGACTGAAGCTTTCTTT.

CDR3 protein: CATSDTPGGDPVRAFF. Here the CDR3 DNA reads TGTGCCACCAGTGATACCCCGGGGGGGGACCCGGTCCGAGCTTTCTTT. The chain combines TRBV24-1 with TRBJ1-1; maybe TRBD1 (5 bases). V was cut by 3 bases and J by 10 bases, with 23 bases left in between. This CDR3 has 16 residues. Germline V gene sequence: CDR1 KGHDR, CDR2 SFDVKD.

V gene TRBV7-9 combines with J gene TRBJ2-1; D unclear. The CDR3 contains 13 residues. CDR1 is SEHNR, CDR2 FQNEAQ, per germline (reference sequence). The V gene lost 2 bases and the J gene lost 5 bases, with 7 bases spanning the gap. CDR3 in DNA: TGTGCCAGCAGCTTAAGCCCCGACAATGAGCAGTTCTTC. Translating gives CASSLSPDNEQFF. The full variable domain, rest sourced from reference TRBV7-9 and TRBJ2-1, is DTGVSQNPRHKITKRGQNVTFRCDPISEHNRLYWYRQTLGQGPEFLTYFQNEAQLEKSRLLSDRFSAERPKGSFSTLEIQRTEQGDSAMYLCASSLSPDNEQFFGPGTRLTVL.

The chain links TRBV4-3 to TRBJ1-5, with D tentatively TRBD1 (5 bases). V was trimmed by 4 bases and J by 2 bases, leaving 9 bases between them. The CDR3 has 14 amino acids. In germline, CDR1 is LGHNA, CDR2 YSLEER. CDR3 in DNA: TGCGCCAGCAGCCGGGACTTGGGCAATCAGCCCCAGCATTTT. Translation: CASSRDLGNQPQHF.

This clone was seen only once. The chain joins TRBV18 to TRBJ1-4; TRBD1 agrees at 11 bases. In germline, CDR1 is KGHSH, CDR2 LQKENI. Trimming took 5 bases from V and 2 from J; bases not matched to a gene: 4. The CDR3 length is 16 residues. CDR3 coding DNA: TGTGCCAGCTCATTCAGGACAGGGGGCACTAATGAAAAACTGTTTTTT. Residues: CASSFRTGGTNEKLFF.

This chain uses TRBV7-9 with TRBJ1-5, with 7 bases that match TRBD1. After removal of 5 bases from V and 0 bases from J, the junction contained 10 bases not matched to a gene. Germline V gene data show CDR1 as SEHNR and CDR2 as FQNEAQ (reference sequence). The length of the CDR3 is 17 residues. The CDR3 loop reads CASSRGGVSRSNQPQHF. In nucleotides, the CDR3 is TGTGCCAGCAGCCGAGGGGGCGTAAGTCGTAGCAATCAGCCCCAGCATTTT.

The genes are TRBV9 and TRBJ1-1; 8 bases align to TRBD1. V lost 3 bases to trimming and J lost 0 bases; unmatched junction nucleotides: 1. This CDR3 spans 14 amino acids. From germline, CDR1 is SGDLS and CDR2 YYNGEE. CDR3 loop: CASSAGQVNTEAFF. As DNA, the CDR3 is TGTGCCAGCAGCGCGGGACAGGTGAACACTGAAGCTTTCTTT.

This clone was counted between two and nine times. This chain links TRBV19 with TRBJ1-3, with unresolved D. The V end lost 6 bases, the J end lost 0 bases, and 6 bases lay between the germline ends. This CDR3 has 13 residues. From germline, CDR1 is LNHDA and CDR2 SQIVND (reference sequence). CDR3 nucleotides: TGTGCCAGTAGATTCAACTCTGGAAACACCATATATTTT. This gives the protein CASRFNSGNTIYF.

This rearrangement joins TRBV6-5 to TRBJ2-2, with D perhaps TRBD2 (6 bases). This CDR3 is 16 amino acids long. Germline V lookup: CDR1 MNHEY, CDR2 SVGAGI. Trimming pared 4 bases from V and 6 bases from J, leaving 18 bases between. The CDR3 region has the DNA TGTGCCAGCAGTTCCCCGCGGAGGGGAGAGGCCGGGGAGCTGTTTTTT. It yields the protein CASSSPRRGEAGELFF.

The chain links TRBV9 to TRBJ1-6, with no clear D. V lost 0 bases and J lost 4, with 8 bases in between. This CDR3 is 15 amino acids long. CDR1 and CDR2 (germline): SGDLS, YYNGEE. CDR3 DNA: TGTGCCAGCAGCGTAGAAGGCGGGTATAATTCACCCCTCCACTTT. Translation gives CASSVEGGYNSPLHF.

This clone was detected once. J is TRBJ1-2 and V is TRBV5-4; tentative D call: TRBD1 (5 bases). V was trimmed by 3 bases and J by 6 bases, leaving 21 bases between them. The CDR3 totals 16 residues. Germline V CDR1 and CDR2: SGHNT, YYREEE (reference sequence). CDR3 sequence reads: CASSWGGRGEIDGYTF. DNA of the CDR3: TGTGCCAGCAGCTGGGGCGGGCGGGGAGAAATCGATGGCTACACCTTC. The full variable domain, with the rest looked up from reference TRBV5-4 and TRBJ1-2, is ETGVTQSPTHLIKTRGQQVTLRCSSQSGHNTVSWYQQALGQGPQFIFQYYREEENGRGNFPPRFSGLQFPNYSSELNVNALELDDSALYLCASSWGGRGEIDGYTFGSGTRLTVV.

The CDR3 protein is CASSLGQGDQPQHF. DNA for the CDR3: TGTGCCAGCAGTTTAGGACAGGGGGACCAGCCCCAGCATTTT. The chain combines TRBV27 with TRBJ1-5; 10 bases are a match to TRBD1. CDR3 length equals 14 residues. Trimming at V came to 2 bases and at J to 7 bases, leaving 2 bases not matched to a gene. Germline CDR1 and CDR2: MNHEY and SMNVEV (reference sequence).

The V call is TRBV5-4, the J call TRBJ2-1; 7 positions match TRBD2. Germline V gene data show CDR1 as SGHNT and CDR2 as YYREEE (reference sequence). After removal of 5 bases from V and 5 bases from J, the junction contained 10 bases not matched to a gene. The CDR3 is made up of 15 amino acids. The CDR3 nucleotides are TGTGCCAGCAGTTCGGGCGGGGGTCCCGACAATGAGCAGTTCTTC. Translating gives CASSSGGGPDNEQFF.

The chain employs TRBV6-5 and TRBJ1-2, with D possibly TRBD1 on 6 matching bases. The CDR3 length is 14 residues. CDR1 and CDR2 from the germline V gene are MNHEY and SVGAGI. Trimming stripped 2 bases from V and 6 bases from J, with 13 bases between. The CDR3 region has the DNA TGTGCCAGCAGTTACCAGCAGGGGTTGAATGGCTACACCTTC. Protein product: CASSYQQGLNGYTF.

This clone was observed once. This chain links TRBV12-3 or TRBV12-4 with TRBJ2-3; D is ambiguous. The CDR3 covers 12 residues. Trimming left V 7 bases short and J 0 bases short, with 5 bases between. The CDR3 nucleotides are TGTGCCAGCACCTCTAGCACAGATACGCAGTATTTT. It is translated as CASTSSTDTQYF.

The chain employs TRBV19 and TRBJ2-3; TRBD1 is a possible D gene (6 bases). Germline CDR1 LNHDA, CDR2 SQIVND (reference sequence). V was shortened by 7 bases and J by 2 bases, with 13 bases between the two germline ends. The CDR3 is made up of 14 amino acids. The CDR3 spells CASNQGGPTDTQYF. Here the CDR3 DNA reads TGTGCCAGTAATCAAGGGGGACCCACAGATACGCAGTATTTT.

The chain uses TRBV28 and TRBJ2-3, with unresolved D. The length of the CDR3 is 15 residues. Germline CDR1 reads MDHEN; CDR2 reads SYDVKM. V was cut by 6 bases and J by 3 bases, with 16 bases left in between. CDR3 amino acids: CASRRGDLETDTQYF. DNA of the CDR3: TGTGCCAGCAGGAGAGGTGACTTGGAGACAGATACGCAGTATTTT.

The CDR3 loop is CASRDRAKYGYTF. CDR3 nucleotide sequence: TGTGCCAGCAGGGACAGGGCCAAGTATGGCTACACCTTC. The chain links TRBV12-3 or TRBV12-4 to TRBJ1-2; TRBD1 aligns across 8 bases. The CDR3 loop spans 13 amino acids. J gave up 5 bases and V 6 bases, and 5 bases lay outside the gene matches.

This chain uses TRBV24-1 with TRBJ1-5, with TRBD1 identical over 7 bases. In germline, CDR1 is KGHDR, CDR2 SFDVKD. Trimming removed 7 bases from V and 0 bases from J; junction bases left unmatched: 17. This CDR3 region has 19 residues. The CDR3 reads CATSSPSGSGGDSNQPQHF. The CDR3 DNA reads as TGTGCCACCAGCAGTCCCAGTGGTTCAGGGGGAGATAGCAATCAGCCCCAGCATTTT.

There are a few counts of this clone. The chain couples TRBV24-1 to TRBJ2-2, with 11 bases aligning to TRBD2. This CDR3 contains 16 residues. The V segment lost 3 bases and the J segment 6 bases; nucleotides outside the gene matches: 5. Germline loops: CDR1 KGHDR, CDR2 SFDVKD. CDR3 sequence: CATSDPLAGDAGELFF. CDR3 in DNA: TGTGCCACCAGTGATCCACTAGCGGGAGATGCCGGGGAGCTGTTTTTT.

This chain joins TRBV7-3 and TRBJ2-3; tentatively, D is TRBD1 (5 bases). The CDR3 runs 13 residues. CDR1 and CDR2 (germline): SGHTA, FQGTGA. Trimming stripped 4 bases from V and 5 bases from J, with 10 bases between. CDR3 bases: TGTGCCAGCAGCTCAGGGATTCAAGATACGCAGTATTTT. Translation gives CASSSGIQDTQYF.

The rearrangement joins TRBV7-9 to TRBJ2-1; TRBD1 is a possible D gene (5 bases). Germline lookup yields CDR1 SEHNR and CDR2 FQNEAQ (reference sequence). V shed 5 bases and J shed 12 bases, with 23 bases lying between them. This CDR3 has 15 residues. CDR3 in amino acids: CASSHDSSKGKRQFF. CDR3 DNA: TGTGCCAGCAGCCACGACAGCAGTAAAGGTAAAAGGCAGTTCTTC.

V usage is TRBV30 and J usage is TRBJ2-1, with 8 nucleotides matching TRBD1. V shed 4 bases and J 2 bases; nucleotides not matched to a gene: 19. CDR1 GTSNPN and CDR2 SVGIG come from the germline V gene (reference sequence). This CDR3 is built from 19 residues. The CDR3 spells CAWTQGAMYWEGPYNEQFF. CDR3 bases: TGTGCCTGGACCCAGGGGGCGATGTATTGGGAAGGCCCCTACAATGAGCAGTTCTTC.

This chain joins TRBV19 and TRBJ2-7; 8 bases are shared with TRBD1. The V segment lost 4 bases and the J segment 6 bases; nucleotides outside the gene matches: 5. The germline V gene encodes CDR1 LNHDA and CDR2 SQIVND (reference sequence). The CDR3 is 13 amino acids. CDR3 sequence (DNA): TGTGCCAGTAGTACAAGGACAGGGCTCGAGCAGTACTTC. This gives the protein CASSTRTGLEQYF. Full variable domain (rest looked up from reference TRBV19 and TRBJ2-7): DGGITQSPKYLFRKEGQNVTLSCEQNLNHDAMYWYRQDPGQGLRLIYYSQIVNDFQKGDIAEGYSVSREKKESFPLTVTSAQKNPTAFYLCASSTRTGLEQYFGPGTRLTVT.

This chain uses TRBV3-1 (or the pseudogene TRBV3-2) with TRBJ2-7; 7 positions agree with TRBD1. V was pared by 1 base and J by 0 bases, with 3 bases of the junction left unmatched. The germline CDR1 and CDR2 sequences are LGHDT and YNNKEL (reference sequence). This CDR3 spans 15 amino acids. The CDR3 DNA reads as TGTGCCAGCAGCCAAGGACAGGGATACTCCTACGAGCAGTACGTC. As protein: CASSQGQGYSYEQYV.

This clone has just one count. This chain uses TRBV7-2 with TRBJ1-1; TRBD1 matches 9 bases. V lost 5 bases and J lost 4; bases outside the gene matches: 8. The CDR3 spans 15 residues. Germline CDR1 SGHTA, CDR2 FQGNSA. In DNA, the CDR3 is TGTGCCAGCAGCACCCGGACAGGGGTGGCCACTGAAGCTTTCTTT. Its protein is CASSTRTGVATEAFF.

The chain links TRBV15 to TRBJ1-1, with D perhaps TRBD1 (6 bases). Germline V gene data show CDR1 as LNHNV and CDR2 as YYDKDF (reference sequence). The CDR3 totals 16 residues. The V end was cut by 0 bases, the J end by 3 bases, with 14 bases between. This CDR3 is CATSRERTVRDTEAFF. The CDR3 DNA sequence: TGTGCCACCAGCAGAGAAAGGACAGTTCGGGACACTGAAGCTTTCTTT.

This clone was seen just once. The chain employs TRBV18 and TRBJ2-3, with 8 nucleotides matching TRBD2. Trimming cost V 5 bases and J 0 bases; bases outside gene matches: 10. CDR1 is KGHSH and CDR2 is LQKENI in the germline V gene. The CDR3 is 17 amino acids. The CDR3 DNA follows: TGTGCCAGCTCAAGGTCGGTGGCTAGCGGGAGCACAGATACGCAGTATTTT. Its protein product is CASSRSVASGSTDTQYF.

The chain uses TRBV7-2 and TRBJ1-2; 8 bases align to TRBD1. V lost 4 bases and J lost 2; bases outside the gene matches: 6. From germline, CDR1 is SGHTA and CDR2 FQGNSA. The CDR3 extends over 15 amino acids. CDR3 DNA sequence: TGTGCCAGCAGCTCAGCAAACAGGGGGAACTATGGCTACACCTTC. This encodes CASSSANRGNYGYTF.

The chain couples TRBV27 to TRBJ2-1; the D gene is possibly TRBD2 (6 bases). Germline values: CDR1 MNHEY, CDR2 SMNVEV (reference sequence). The CDR3 has 16 residues. V was trimmed by 3 bases and J by 0 bases, leaving 12 bases between them. CDR3 nucleotide sequence: TGTGCCAGCAGTTTTAAAGGGAGGCCCTCCTACAATGAGCAGTTCTTC. This gives the protein CASSFKGRPSYNEQFF.

The rearrangement uses TRBV28 and TRBJ2-4; no definite D call. Trimming took off 2 bases at V and 5 bases at J, with 10 bases between the two ends. This CDR3 is 14 amino acids long. CDR1 is MDHEN and CDR2 is SYDVKM in the germline V gene. The CDR3 loop is CASSLSPSENIQYF. CDR3 nucleotide sequence: TGTGCCAGCAGTTTAAGCCCTTCGGAAAACATTCAGTACTTC.

The CDR3 loop is CASTQGTGLETQYF. CDR3 sequence (DNA): TGTGCCAGTACTCAGGGGACAGGTCTAGAGACCCAGTACTTC. This chain links TRBV19 with TRBJ2-5; 8 nucleotides line up with TRBD1. The V gene's germline CDR1 is LNHDA and CDR2 SQIVND (reference sequence). The V and J ends lost 7 bases and 4 bases, in that order; junction bases with no gene match: 8. The CDR3 loop spans 14 amino acids.